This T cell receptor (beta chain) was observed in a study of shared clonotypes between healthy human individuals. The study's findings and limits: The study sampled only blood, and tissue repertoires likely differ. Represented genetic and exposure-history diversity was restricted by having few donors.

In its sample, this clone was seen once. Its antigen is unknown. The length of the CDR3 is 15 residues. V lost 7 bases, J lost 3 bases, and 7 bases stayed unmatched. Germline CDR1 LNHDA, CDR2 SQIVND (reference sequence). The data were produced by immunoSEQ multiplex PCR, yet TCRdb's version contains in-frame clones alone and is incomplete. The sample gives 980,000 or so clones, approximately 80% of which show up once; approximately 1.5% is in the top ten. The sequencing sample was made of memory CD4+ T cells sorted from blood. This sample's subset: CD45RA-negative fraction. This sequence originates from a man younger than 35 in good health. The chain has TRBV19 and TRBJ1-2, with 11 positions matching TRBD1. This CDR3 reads CASIPGTGGYYGYTF. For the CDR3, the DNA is TGTGCCAGTATCCCCGGGACAGGGGGGTACTATGGCTACACCTTC. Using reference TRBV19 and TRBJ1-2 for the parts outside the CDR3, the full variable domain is DGGITQSPKYLFRKEGQNVTLSCEQNLNHDAMYWYRQDPGQGLRLIYYSQIVNDFQKGDIAEGYSVSREKKESFPLTVTSAQKNPTAFYLCASIPGTGGYYGYTFGSGTRLTVV.